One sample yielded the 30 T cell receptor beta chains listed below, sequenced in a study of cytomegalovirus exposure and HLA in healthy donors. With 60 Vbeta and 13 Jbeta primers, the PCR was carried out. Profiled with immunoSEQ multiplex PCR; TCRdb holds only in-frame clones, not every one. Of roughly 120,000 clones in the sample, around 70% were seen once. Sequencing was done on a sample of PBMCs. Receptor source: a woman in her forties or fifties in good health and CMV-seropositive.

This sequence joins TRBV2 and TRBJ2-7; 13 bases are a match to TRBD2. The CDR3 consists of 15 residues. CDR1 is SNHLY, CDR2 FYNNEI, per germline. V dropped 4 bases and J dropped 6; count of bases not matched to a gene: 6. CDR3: CASSGGLAGVGEQYF. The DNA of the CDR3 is TGTGCCAGCAGTGGAGGACTAGCGGGAGTCGGCGAGCAGTACTTC. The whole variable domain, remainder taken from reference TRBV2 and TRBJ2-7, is EPEVTQTPSHQVTQMGQEVILRCVPISNHLYFYWYRQILGQKVEFLVSFYNNEISEKSEIFDDQFSVERPDGSNFTLKIRSTKLEDSAMYFCASSGGLAGVGEQYFGPGTRLTVT.

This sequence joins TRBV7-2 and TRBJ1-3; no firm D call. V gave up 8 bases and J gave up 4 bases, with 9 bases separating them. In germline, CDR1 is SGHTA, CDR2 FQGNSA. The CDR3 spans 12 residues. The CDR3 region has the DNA TGTGCCAGCGGCGAGCGAGGAAACACCATATATTTT. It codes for CASGERGNTIYF.

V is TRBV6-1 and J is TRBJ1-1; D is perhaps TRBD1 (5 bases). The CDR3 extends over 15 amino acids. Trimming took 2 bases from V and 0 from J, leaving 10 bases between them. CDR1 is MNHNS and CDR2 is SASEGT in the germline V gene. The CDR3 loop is CASSERGRLNTEAFF. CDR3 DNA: TGTGCCAGCAGTGAAAGGGGCAGATTGAACACTGAAGCTTTCTTT.

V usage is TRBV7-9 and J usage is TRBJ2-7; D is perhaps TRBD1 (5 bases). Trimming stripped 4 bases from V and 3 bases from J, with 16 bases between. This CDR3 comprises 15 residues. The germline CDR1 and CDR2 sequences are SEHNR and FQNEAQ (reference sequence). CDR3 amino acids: CASSYSAGKDYEQYF. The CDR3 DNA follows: TGTGCCAGCAGCTACTCGGCAGGGAAAGACTACGAGCAGTACTTC.

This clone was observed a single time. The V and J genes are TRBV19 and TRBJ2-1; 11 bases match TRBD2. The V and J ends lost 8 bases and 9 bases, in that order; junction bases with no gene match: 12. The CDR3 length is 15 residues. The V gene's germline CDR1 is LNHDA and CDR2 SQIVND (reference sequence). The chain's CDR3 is CASSFDSGGAAEQFF. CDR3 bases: TGTGCCAGTTCCTTTGATAGCGGGGGGGCCGCTGAGCAGTTCTTC.

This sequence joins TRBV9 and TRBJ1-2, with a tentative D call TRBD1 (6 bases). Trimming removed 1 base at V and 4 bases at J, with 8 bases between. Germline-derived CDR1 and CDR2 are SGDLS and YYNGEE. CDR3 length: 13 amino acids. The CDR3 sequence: CASSVQGSYGYTF. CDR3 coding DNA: TGTGCCAGCAGCGTACAGGGGAGCTATGGCTACACCTTC.

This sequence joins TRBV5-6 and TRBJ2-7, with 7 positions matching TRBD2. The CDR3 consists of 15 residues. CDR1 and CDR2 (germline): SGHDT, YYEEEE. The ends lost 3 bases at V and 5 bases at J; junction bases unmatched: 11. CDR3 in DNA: TGTGCCAGCAGCTCGCTAACTAGCGACAGTAACGAGCAGTACTTC. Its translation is CASSSLTSDSNEQYF.

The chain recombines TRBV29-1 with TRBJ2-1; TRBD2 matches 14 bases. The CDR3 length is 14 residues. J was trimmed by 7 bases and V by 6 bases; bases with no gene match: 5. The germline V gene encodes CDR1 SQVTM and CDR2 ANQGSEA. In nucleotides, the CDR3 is TGCAGCGTCGGGACTAGCGGGAGTGGGAATGAGCAGTTCTTC. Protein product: CSVGTSGSGNEQFF.

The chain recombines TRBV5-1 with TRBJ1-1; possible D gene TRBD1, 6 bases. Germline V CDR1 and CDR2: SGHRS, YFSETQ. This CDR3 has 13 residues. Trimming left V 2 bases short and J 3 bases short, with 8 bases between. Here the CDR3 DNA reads TGCGCCAGCAGCTTCTCAGGGGACACTGAAGCTTTCTTT. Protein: CASSFSGDTEAFF.

Here the CDR3 DNA reads TGTGCCAGCAGCGTCGGAGCGTTAGATGAGCAGTTCTTC. Translation: CASSVGALDEQFF. The chain couples TRBV9 to TRBJ2-1; D unresolved. The CDR3 is made up of 13 amino acids. V was cut by 2 bases and J by 8 bases, with 11 bases left in between. Germline V gene data show CDR1 as SGDLS and CDR2 as YYNGEE.

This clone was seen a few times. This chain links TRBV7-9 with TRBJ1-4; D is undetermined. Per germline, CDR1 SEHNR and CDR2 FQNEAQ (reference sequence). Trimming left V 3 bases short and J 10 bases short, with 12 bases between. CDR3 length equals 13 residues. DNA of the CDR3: TGTGCCAGCAGCTTTGCCCGGGAGGGAAAACTGTTTTTT. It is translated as CASSFAREGKLFF.

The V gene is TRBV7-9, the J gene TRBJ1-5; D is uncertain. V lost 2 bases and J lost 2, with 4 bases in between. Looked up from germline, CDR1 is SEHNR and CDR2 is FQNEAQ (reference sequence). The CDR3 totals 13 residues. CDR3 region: CASSLPGNQPQHF. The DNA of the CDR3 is TGTGCCAGCAGCTTACCTGGCAATCAGCCCCAGCATTTT.

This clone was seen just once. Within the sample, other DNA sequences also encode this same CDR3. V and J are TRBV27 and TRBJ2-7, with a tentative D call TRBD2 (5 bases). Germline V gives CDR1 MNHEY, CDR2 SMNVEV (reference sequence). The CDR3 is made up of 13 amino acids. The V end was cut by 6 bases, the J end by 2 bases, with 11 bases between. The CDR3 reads CASSPSGTYEQYF. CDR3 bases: TGTGCCAGCAGCCCGAGCGGAACCTACGAGCAGTACTTC.

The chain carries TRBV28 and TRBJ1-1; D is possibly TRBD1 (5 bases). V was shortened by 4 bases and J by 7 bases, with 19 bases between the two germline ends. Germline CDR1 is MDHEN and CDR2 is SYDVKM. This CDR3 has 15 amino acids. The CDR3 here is CASSSQGFLPFEAFF. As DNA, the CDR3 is TGTGCCAGCAGTTCGCAGGGTTTTTTGCCCTTTGAAGCTTTCTTT.

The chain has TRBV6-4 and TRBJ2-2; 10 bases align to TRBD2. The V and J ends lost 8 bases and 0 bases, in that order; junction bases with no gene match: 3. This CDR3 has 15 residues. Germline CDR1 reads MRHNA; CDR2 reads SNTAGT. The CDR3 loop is CASPGLAANTGELFF. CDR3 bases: TGTGCCAGCCCAGGACTAGCGGCGAACACCGGGGAGCTGTTTTTT.

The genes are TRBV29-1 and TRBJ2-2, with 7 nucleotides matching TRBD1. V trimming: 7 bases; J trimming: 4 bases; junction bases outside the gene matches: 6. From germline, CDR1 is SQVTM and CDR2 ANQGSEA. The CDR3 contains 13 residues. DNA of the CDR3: TGCAGCGCCATGACAGGGACCACCGGGGAGCTGTTTTTT. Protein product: CSAMTGTTGELFF.

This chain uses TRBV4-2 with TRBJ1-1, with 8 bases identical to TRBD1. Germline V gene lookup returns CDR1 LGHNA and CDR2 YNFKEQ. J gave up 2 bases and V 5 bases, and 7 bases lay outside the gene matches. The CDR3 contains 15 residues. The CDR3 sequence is CASSDRQGRNTEAFF. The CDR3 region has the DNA TGTGCCAGCAGCGACCGACAGGGGAGAAACACTGAAGCTTTCTTT.

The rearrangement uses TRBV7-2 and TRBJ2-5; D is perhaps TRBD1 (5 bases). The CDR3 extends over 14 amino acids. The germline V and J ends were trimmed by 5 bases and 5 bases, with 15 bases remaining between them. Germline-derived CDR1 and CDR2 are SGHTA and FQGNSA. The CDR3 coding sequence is TGTGCCAGCAGCCTAAACCCGCAGGGTGAGACCCAGTACTTC. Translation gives CASSLNPQGETQYF.

The CDR3 nucleotides read TGCAGCGTTGAAGGACAGGCCCCTGGCGAGCAGTACTTC. Its protein is CSVEGQAPGEQYF. The V gene is TRBV29-1, the J gene TRBJ2-5, with D possibly being TRBD1 (6 bases). The tail of the sequence fits TRBJ2-7 better, so the J call may be wrong. Germline lookup yields CDR1 SQVTM and CDR2 ANQGSEA. This CDR3 has 13 residues.

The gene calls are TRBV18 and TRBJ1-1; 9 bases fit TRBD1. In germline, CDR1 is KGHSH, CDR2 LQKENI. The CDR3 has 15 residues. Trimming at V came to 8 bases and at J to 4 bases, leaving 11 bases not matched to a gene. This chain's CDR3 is CASPTGTGLSTEAFF. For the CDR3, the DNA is TGTGCCAGCCCGACCGGGACAGGGTTGAGCACTGAAGCTTTCTTT.

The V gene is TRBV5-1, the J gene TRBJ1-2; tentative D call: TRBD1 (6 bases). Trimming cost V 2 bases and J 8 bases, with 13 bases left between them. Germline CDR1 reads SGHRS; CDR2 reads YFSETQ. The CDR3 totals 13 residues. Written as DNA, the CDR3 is TGCGCCAGCAGCTTAGAACAGGGTCGCGGCTACACCTTC. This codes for CASSLEQGRGYTF.

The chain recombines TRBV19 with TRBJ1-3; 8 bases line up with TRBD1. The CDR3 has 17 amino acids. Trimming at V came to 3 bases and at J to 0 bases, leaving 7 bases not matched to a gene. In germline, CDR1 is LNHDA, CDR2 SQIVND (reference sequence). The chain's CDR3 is CASSIGQGSSSGNTIYF. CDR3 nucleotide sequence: TGTGCCAGTAGTATCGGACAGGGATCCTCCTCTGGAAACACCATATATTTT.

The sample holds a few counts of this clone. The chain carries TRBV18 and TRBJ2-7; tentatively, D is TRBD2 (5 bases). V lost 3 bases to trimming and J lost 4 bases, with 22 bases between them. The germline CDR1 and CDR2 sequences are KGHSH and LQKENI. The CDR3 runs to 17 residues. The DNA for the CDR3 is TGTGCCAGCTCACCTTTCGACGTCTCAAACGGGGTTTACGAGCAGTACTTC. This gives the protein CASSPFDVSNGVYEQYF. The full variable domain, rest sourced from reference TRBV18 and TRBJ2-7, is NAGVMQNPRHLVRRRGQEARLRCSPMKGHSHVYWYRQLPEEGLKFMVYLQKENIIDESGMPKERFSAEFPKEGPSILRIQQVVRGDSAAYFCASSPFDVSNGVYEQYFGPGTRLTVT.

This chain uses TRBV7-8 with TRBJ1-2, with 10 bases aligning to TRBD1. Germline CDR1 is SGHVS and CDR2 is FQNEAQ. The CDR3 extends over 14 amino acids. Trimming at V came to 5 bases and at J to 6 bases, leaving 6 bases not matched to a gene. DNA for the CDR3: TGTGCCAGCAGCCCGGGGACAGGGGTCCATGGCTACACCTTC. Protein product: CASSPGTGVHGYTF.

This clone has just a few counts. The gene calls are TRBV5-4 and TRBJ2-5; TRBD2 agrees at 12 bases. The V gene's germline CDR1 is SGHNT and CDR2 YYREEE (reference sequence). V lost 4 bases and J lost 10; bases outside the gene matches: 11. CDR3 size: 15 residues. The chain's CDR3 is CASSKGTSGYMSQYF. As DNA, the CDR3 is TGTGCCAGCAGCAAAGGGACTAGCGGGTACATGAGCCAGTACTTC.

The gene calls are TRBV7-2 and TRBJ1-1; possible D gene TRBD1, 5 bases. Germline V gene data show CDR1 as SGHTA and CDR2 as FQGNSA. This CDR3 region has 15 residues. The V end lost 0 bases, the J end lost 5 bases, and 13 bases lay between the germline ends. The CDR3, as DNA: TGTGCCAGCAGCTTAGCGGCAGGGCTGGGGACTGAAGCTTTCTTT. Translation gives CASSLAAGLGTEAFF.

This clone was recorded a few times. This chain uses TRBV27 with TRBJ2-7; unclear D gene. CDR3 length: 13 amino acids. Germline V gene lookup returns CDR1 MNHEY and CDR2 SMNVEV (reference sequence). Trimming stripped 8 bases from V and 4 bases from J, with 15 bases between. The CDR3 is CASGSPDSYEQYF. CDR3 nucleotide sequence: TGTGCCAGCGGGTCTCCAGACTCGTACGAGCAGTACTTC.

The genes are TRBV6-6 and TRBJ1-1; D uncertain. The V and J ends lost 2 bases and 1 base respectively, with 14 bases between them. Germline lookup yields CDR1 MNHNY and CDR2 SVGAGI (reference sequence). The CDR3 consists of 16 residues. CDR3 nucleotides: TGTGCCAGCAGTTACCAGCCGGGGTCGAAGAACACTGAAGCTTTCTTT. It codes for CASSYQPGSKNTEAFF.

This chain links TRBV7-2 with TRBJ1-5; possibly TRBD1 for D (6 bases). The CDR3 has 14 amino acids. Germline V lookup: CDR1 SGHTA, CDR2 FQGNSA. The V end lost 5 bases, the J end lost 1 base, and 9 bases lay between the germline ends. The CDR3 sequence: CASSRDTSNQPQHF. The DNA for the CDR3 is TGTGCCAGCAGCCGGGACACCAGCAATCAGCCCCAGCATTTT.

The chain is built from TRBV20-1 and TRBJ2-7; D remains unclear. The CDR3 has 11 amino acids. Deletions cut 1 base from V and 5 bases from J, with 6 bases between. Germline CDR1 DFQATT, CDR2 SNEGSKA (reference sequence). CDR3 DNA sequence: TGCAGTGCTAGAGTAGCCCACGAGCAGTACTTC. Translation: CSARVAHEQYF.